This T cell receptor beta chain emerged from a study of blood T cell repertoires in COVID-19. Libraries were prepared by immunoSEQ multiplex PCR; TCRdb keeps only in-frame clonotypes and omits some of them. Of approximately 69,000 clones listed, over 70% are singletons. The germline V gene has CDR1 SNHLY and CDR2 FYNNEI. The CDR3 loop spans 14 amino acids. V shed 4 bases and J shed 1 base, with 11 bases lying between them. The sequencing sample was made of peripheral blood. The clonotype originates from a man between 60 and 75 years old with acute or convalescent COVID-19. The V call is TRBV2, the J call TRBJ2-7; a weak D match, TRBD2 (6 bases). This chain's CDR3 is CASSGSGLSYEQYF. In DNA form, the CDR3 reads TGTGCCAGCAGTGGTAGCGGACTTTCCTACGAGCAGTACTTC.